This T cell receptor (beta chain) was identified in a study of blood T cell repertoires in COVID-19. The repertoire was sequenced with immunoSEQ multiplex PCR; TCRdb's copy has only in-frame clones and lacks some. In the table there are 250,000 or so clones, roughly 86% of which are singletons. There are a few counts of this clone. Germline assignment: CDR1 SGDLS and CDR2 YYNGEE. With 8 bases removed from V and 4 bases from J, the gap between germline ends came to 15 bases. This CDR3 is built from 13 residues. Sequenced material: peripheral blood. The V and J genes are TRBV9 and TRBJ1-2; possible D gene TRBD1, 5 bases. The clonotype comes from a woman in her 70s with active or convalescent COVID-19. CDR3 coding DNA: TGTGCCAGTTCTAGAGAAGGGGCCTATGGCTACACCTTC. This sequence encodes CASSREGAYGYTF.